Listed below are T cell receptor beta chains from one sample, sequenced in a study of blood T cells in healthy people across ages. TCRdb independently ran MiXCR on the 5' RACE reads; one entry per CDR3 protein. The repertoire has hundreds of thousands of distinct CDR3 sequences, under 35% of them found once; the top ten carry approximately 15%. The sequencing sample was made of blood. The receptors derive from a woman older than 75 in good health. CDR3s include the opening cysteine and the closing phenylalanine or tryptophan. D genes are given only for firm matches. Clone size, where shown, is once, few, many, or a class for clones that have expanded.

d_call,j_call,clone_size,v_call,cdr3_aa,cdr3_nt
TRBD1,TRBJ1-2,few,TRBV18,CASSGTAYGYTF,TGTGCCAGCTCGGGGACAGCGTATGGCTACACCTTC
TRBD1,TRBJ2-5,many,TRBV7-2,CASSLAVTGEETQYF,TGTGCCAGCAGCTTAGCGGTGACAGGGGAAGAGACCCAGTACTTC
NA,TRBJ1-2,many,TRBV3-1,CASSQVTKDGYTF,TGTGCCAGCAGCCAAGTAACAAAGGATGGCTACACCTTC
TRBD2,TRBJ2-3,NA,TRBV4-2,CASSQKLAGDTDTQYF,TGTGCCAGCAGCCAGAAACTAGCGGGAGACACAGATACGCAGTATTTT
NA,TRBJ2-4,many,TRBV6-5,CASRERGGSKNIQYF,TGTGCCAGCAGGGAACGCGGGGGCAGCAAAAACATTCAGTACTTC
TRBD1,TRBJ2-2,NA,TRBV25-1,CASMGTGVTGELFF,TGTGCCAGCATGGGGACAGGGGTGACCGGGGAGCTGTTTTTT
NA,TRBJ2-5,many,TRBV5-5,CASSPVVAYVGTQYF,TGTGCCAGCAGCCCCGTAGTAGCCTACGTAGGGACCCAGTACTTC
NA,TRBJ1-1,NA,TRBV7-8,CASSLGVDRLNTEAFF,TGTGCCAGCAGCTTAGGAGTTGACAGACTGAACACTGAAGCTTTCTTT
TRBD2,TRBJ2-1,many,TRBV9,CASSVVGAGGLAGHEQFF,TGTGCCAGCAGCGTAGTGGGAGCGGGAGGACTAGCGGGGCATGAGCAGTTCTTC
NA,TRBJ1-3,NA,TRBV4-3,CASSQDRLISGNTIYF,TGCGCCAGCAGCCAAGATCGACTGATCTCTGGAAACACCATATATTTT
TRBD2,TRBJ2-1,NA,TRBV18,CASSPGGLAGTNNEQFF,TGTGCCAGCTCACCCGGGGGACTAGCGGGGACCAACAATGAGCAGTTCTTC
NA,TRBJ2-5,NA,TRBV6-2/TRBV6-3,CASSLEGPYNEQYF,TGTGCCAGCAGCCTCGAAGGGCCCTACAATGAGCAGTACTTC
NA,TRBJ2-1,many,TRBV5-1,CASSPGSGLQYHEQFF,TGCGCCAGCAGCCCGGGTAGCGGCTTACAGTATCATGAGCAGTTCTTC
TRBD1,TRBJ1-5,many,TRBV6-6,CASNRGLLSNQPQHF,TGTGCCAGCAACAGGGGACTCCTTAGCAATCAGCCCCAGCATTTT
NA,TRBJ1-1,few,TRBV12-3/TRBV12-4,CASSLRPSPNTEAFF,TGTGCCAGCAGTTTAAGGCCCAGCCCAAACACTGAAGCTTTCTTT
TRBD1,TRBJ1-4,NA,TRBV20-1,CSAAGGPNEKLFF,TGCAGTGCGGCAGGGGGCCCTAATGAAAAACTGTTTTTT
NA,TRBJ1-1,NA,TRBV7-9,CASSLAPSVLNTEAFF,TGTGCCAGCAGCTTAGCCCCCTCGGTGCTGAACACTGAAGCTTTCTTT
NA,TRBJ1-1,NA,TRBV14,CASSEGVRAITEAFF,TGTGCCAGCAGCGAAGGAGTCCGCGCTATCACTGAAGCTTTCTTT
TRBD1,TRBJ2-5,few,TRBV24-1,CATSDLGTGYETQYF,TGTGCCACCAGTGATTTGGGGACAGGCTACGAGACCCAGTACTTC
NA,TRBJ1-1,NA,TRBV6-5,CASSPQSTDEAFF,TGTGCCAGCAGCCCCCAGAGTACAGACGAAGCTTTCTTT
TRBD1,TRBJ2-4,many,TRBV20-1,CSANDRVAKNIQYF,TGCAGTGCAAACGACAGGGTAGCCAAAAACATTCAGTACTTC
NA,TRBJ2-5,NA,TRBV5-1,CASSLALGTRETQYF,TGCGCCAGCAGCTTGGCGTTAGGGACACGAGAGACCCAGTACTTC
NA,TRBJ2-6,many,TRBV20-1,CSASMTSGANVLTF,TGCAGTGCTAGTATGACCTCTGGGGCCAACGTCCTGACTTTC
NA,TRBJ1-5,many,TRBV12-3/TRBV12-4,CASSPDSHSNQPQHF,TGTGCCAGCAGTCCGGACAGTCATAGCAATCAGCCCCAGCATTTT
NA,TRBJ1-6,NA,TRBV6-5,CASSYRRTNSPLHF,TGTGCCAGCAGTTACCGACGGACTAATTCACCCCTCCACTTT
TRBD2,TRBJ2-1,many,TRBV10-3,CATGAAGAYNEQFF,TGTGCCACCGGGGCAGCGGGGGCTTACAATGAGCAGTTCTTC
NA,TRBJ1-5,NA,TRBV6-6,CASSYSRGGHNQPQHF,TGTGCCAGCAGTTACTCGAGGGGCGGGCACAATCAGCCCCAGCATTTT
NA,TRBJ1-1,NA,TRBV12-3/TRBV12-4,CASSLSGGRAAAFF,TGTGCCAGCAGTTTAAGTGGGGGAAGGGCGGCGGCTTTCTTT
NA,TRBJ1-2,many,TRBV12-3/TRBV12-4,CASSLGGVGYGYTF,TGTGCCAGCAGTTTAGGCGGGGTCGGCTATGGCTACACCTTC
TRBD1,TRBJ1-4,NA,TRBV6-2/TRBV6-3,CASSAGQAATNEKLFF,TGTGCCAGCAGTGCCGGACAGGCTGCAACTAATGAAAAACTGTTTTTT
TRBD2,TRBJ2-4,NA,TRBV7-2,CASSRDGREQNIQYF,TGTGCCAGCAGCCGGGACGGGAGGGAACAAAACATTCAGTACTTC
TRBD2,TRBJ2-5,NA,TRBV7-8,CASRRGLAGGQETQYF,TGTGCCAGCAGGAGGGGACTAGCGGGGGGCCAAGAGACCCAGTACTTC
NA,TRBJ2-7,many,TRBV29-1,CSAYSRPYEQYF,TGCAGCGCCTACAGTCGCCCCTACGAGCAGTACTTC
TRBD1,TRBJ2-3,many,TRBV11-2,CASSTNRGARYF,TGTGCCAGCAGCACCAACAGGGGAGCGCGGTATTTT
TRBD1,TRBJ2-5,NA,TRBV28,CTNSSPGQGAEQYF,TGTACCAACAGTTCACCGGGACAGGGGGCAGAGCAGTACTTC
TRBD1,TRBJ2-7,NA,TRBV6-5,CASSWARDRAYEQYF,TGTGCCAGCAGTTGGGCCCGGGACAGGGCCTACGAGCAGTACTTC
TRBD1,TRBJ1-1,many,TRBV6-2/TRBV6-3,CASRGTGRTEAFF,TGTGCCAGCAGGGGGACAGGGAGGACTGAAGCTTTCTTT
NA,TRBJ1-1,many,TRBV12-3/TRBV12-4,CASSRTDSAEAFF,TGTGCCAGCAGCCGGACAGATTCGGCTGAAGCTTTCTTT
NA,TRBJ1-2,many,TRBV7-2,CAARWGGAYGYTF,TGTGCAGCCCGGTGGGGGGGCGCCTATGGCTACACCTTC
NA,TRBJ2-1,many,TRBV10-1,CASSGRISYNEQFF,TGCGCCAGCAGTGGCAGAATCTCCTACAATGAGCAGTTCTTC
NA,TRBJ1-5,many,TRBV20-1,CSATAGRGLSNQPQHF,TGCAGTGCTACCGCCGGTCGGGGGTTGAGCAATCAGCCCCAGCATTTT
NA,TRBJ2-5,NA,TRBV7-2,CASSLDAGLETQYF,TGTGCCAGCAGCTTAGATGCAGGGTTGGAGACCCAGTACTTC
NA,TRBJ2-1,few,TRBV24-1,CATSERQGLGGSSYNEQFF,TGTGCCACCAGTGAACGACAGGGCCTGGGGGGGAGCTCCTACAATGAGCAGTTCTTC
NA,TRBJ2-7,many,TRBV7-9,CASSPRSESYEQYF,TGTGCCAGCAGCCCCCGGTCGGAATCCTACGAGCAGTACTTC
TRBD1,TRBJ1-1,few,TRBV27,CASKRDRTNTEAFF,TGTGCCAGCAAAAGGGACAGAACGAACACTGAAGCTTTCTTT
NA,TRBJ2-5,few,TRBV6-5,CASSAQPPLGETQYF,TGTGCCAGCAGTGCACAGCCCCCGCTCGGAGAGACCCAGTACTTC
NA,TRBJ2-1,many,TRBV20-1,CSARSPGAYNEQFF,TGCAGTGCTAGATCCCCGGGGGCCTACAATGAGCAGTTCTTC
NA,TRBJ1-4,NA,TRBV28,CASLSAELGEGEKLFF,TGTGCCAGCCTATCCGCGGAATTGGGGGAAGGTGAAAAACTGTTTTTT
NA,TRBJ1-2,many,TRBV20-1,CSARDPLRAYGYTF,TGCAGTGCTAGAGATCCCCTTAGGGCCTATGGCTACACCTTC
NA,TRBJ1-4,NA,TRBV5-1,CASSLPSNEKLFF,TGCGCCAGCAGCTTGCCCAGTAATGAAAAACTGTTTTTT
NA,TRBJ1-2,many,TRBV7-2,CASTVPGGSFVNYGYTF,TGTGCCAGCACCGTACCCGGGGGGAGCTTCGTTAACTATGGCTACACCTTC
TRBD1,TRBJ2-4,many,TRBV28,CASSSPGQAAKNIQYF,TGTGCCAGCAGTTCCCCGGGACAGGCTGCCAAAAACATTCAGTACTTC